These T cell receptor beta chains were read from a single sample in a study of shared clonotypes between healthy human individuals. Assay: immunoSEQ multiplex PCR; the TCRdb copy retains only in-frame clones and omits some. The sample shows 2 million to 2.5 million clones, 85% to 95% of them seen only once. Sequencing input: naive CD4+ T cells from PBMCs. These receptors all come from a man between 18 and 35 years old in good health. Some clones in this sample may be carry-over from other donors' samples. The CDR3 runs from the conserved cysteine through the conserved F or W. D genes are given only for firm matches. Size is omitted from some rows. Given values are once, few, many or a class for expanded clones.

V gene	clone size	D gene	J gene	CDR3 DNA	CDR3 protein
TRBV5-1	once	NA	TRBJ2-3	TGCGCCAGCAGCTTGGCGGCCGAAGTCGCCGATACGCAGTATTTT	CASSLAAEVADTQYF
TRBV28	NA	TRBD2	TRBJ2-4	TGTGCCAGCAGCCGGATGCCAGCGGGAGAGACCTTTGCATTAGCCAAAAACATTCAGTACTTC	CASSRMPAGETFALAKNIQYF
TRBV28	once	TRBD1	TRBJ2-3	TGTGCCAGCAGTTTACCGCGGGACAGGGTCACAGATACGCAGTATTTT	CASSLPRDRVTDTQYF
TRBV18	NA	NA	TRBJ1-4	TGTGCCAGCTCACCCAGCAGCGACAATGAAAAACTGTTTTTT	CASSPSSDNEKLFF
TRBV9	NA	NA	TRBJ1-3	TGTGCCAGCAGCGTAGAATGGGGGGCTGGAAACACCATATATTTT	CASSVEWGAGNTIYF
TRBV28	NA	NA	TRBJ1-3	TGTGCCAGCAGTTTTCGGGGGGAGGACACCATATATTTT	CASSFRGEDTIYF
TRBV7-9	NA	NA	TRBJ2-1	TGTGCCAGCAGCGCCGAGTGGACCGACTACAATGAGCAGTTCTTC	CASSAEWTDYNEQFF
TRBV28	once	TRBD1	TRBJ1-2	TGTGCCAGCAGGGACAGGTTTAACTATGGCTACACCTTC	CASRDRFNYGYTF
TRBV19	NA	NA	TRBJ2-1	TGTGCCAGTAGTGGCCAGGGGAGGGAAGCGCAGTTCTTC	CASSGQGREAQFF
TRBV5-4	NA	NA	TRBJ2-7	TGTGCCAGCAGCTTGGAATCGGTGTGGGGCGGTAACTACGAGCAGTACTTC	CASSLESVWGGNYEQYF
TRBV6-6	NA	NA	TRBJ2-7	TGTGCCAGCAGCCCTCCGGGACTGGACTCCTACGAGCAGTACTTC	CASSPPGLDSYEQYF
TRBV6-5	few	NA	TRBJ1-1	TGTGCCAGCAGTGACCGGGACACAAACACTGAAGCTTTCTTT	CASSDRDTNTEAFF
TRBV27	NA	NA	TRBJ2-7	TGTGCCAGCAGTCTAGCCCGCCTGTCGCCCCGCGAGCAGTACTTC	CASSLARLSPREQYF
TRBV4-1	few	NA	TRBJ1-1	TGCGCCAGCAGCCAGGGAGGTGGTCGGAGGAACACTGAAGCTTTCTTT	CASSQGGGRRNTEAFF
TRBV7-9	NA	NA	TRBJ2-3	TGTGCCAGCAGCTTAGGGGTTGGATCAGATACGCAGTATTTT	CASSLGVGSDTQYF